The 26 T cell receptor beta chains reported below all come from one sample, sequenced in a study of cytomegalovirus exposure and HLA in healthy donors. Produced via immunoSEQ multiplex PCR; TCRdb's table is partial and in-frame only. The sample consists of roughly 70,000 clones, roughly 95% of them appearing once. The sequencing sample was made of PBMCs. The receptors here all came from a woman under 30 in good health and CMV-seropositive.

This sequence joins TRBV6-5 and TRBJ2-3; D is possibly TRBD2 (5 bases). CDR1 MNHEY and CDR2 SVGAGI come from the germline V gene. V lost 0 bases and J 4 bases, leaving 11 bases between the germline ends. This CDR3 has 15 amino acids. In DNA, the CDR3 is TGTGCCAGCAGTTACTCGACGGGGTACGCAGATACGCAGTATTTT. Translated, it gives CASSYSTGYADTQYF.

V usage is TRBV19 and J usage is TRBJ1-1; the D gene is possibly TRBD1 (6 bases). The CDR3 is 15 amino acids. CDR1 is LNHDA, CDR2 SQIVND, per germline (reference sequence). V was cut by 0 bases and J by 1 base, with 9 bases left in between. DNA for the CDR3: TGTGCCAGTAGTATAGATCAGGGGACGAACACTGAAGCTTTCTTT. The encoded protein is CASSIDQGTNTEAFF.

The chain couples TRBV5-6 to TRBJ2-7, with D perhaps matching TRBD2 (7 bases). This CDR3 contains 16 residues. The germline CDR1 and CDR2 sequences are SGHDT and YYEEEE. Trimming left V 0 bases short and J 0 bases short, with 13 bases between. CDR3 nucleotide sequence: TGTGCCAGCAGCTTGGCTGGGGGGGCCATCTCCTACGAGCAGTACTTC. It is translated as CASSLAGGAISYEQYF.

The V and J genes are TRBV7-9 and TRBJ2-1; 7 bases align to TRBD2. This CDR3 spans 14 amino acids. The J segment lost 10 bases and the V segment lost 5 bases, leaving 11 bases of the junction unmatched. The germline CDR1 and CDR2 sequences are SEHNR and FQNEAQ (reference sequence). CDR3 amino acids: CASSVPSGLWEQFF. The CDR3 nucleotides read TGTGCCAGCAGCGTACCTAGCGGCTTGTGGGAGCAGTTCTTC.

This clone was recorded once. The chain carries TRBV30 and TRBJ1-1; 7 nucleotides agree with TRBD1. The CDR3 is 14 residues long. Germline V gives CDR1 GTSNPN, CDR2 SVGIG (reference sequence). V lost 3 bases and J lost 5; bases outside the gene matches: 9. The CDR3 here is CAWRLTGSGTEAFF. The CDR3 DNA follows: TGTGCCTGGAGGCTGACAGGGTCAGGAACTGAAGCTTTCTTT.

In its sample, this clone was seen once. This chain links TRBV28 with TRBJ2-6, with D possibly being TRBD2 (6 bases). The CDR3 is made up of 14 amino acids. Germline CDR1 MDHEN, CDR2 SYDVKM. V lost 5 bases and J lost 4, with 9 bases in between. The DNA for the CDR3 is TGTGCCAGCAGTATCCGGGGGGGGGCCAACGTCCTGACTTTC. It is translated as CASSIRGGANVLTF.

The V gene is TRBV18, the J gene TRBJ2-3, with D perhaps TRBD1 (6 bases). The V gene lost 5 bases and the J gene lost 3 bases, with 9 bases spanning the gap. In germline, CDR1 is KGHSH, CDR2 LQKENI. The CDR3 has 13 residues. In nucleotides, the CDR3 is TGTGCCAGCTCAAGACAGGATACAGATACGCAGTATTTT. Its protein product is CASSRQDTDTQYF. The full variable domain, rest sourced from reference TRBV18 and TRBJ2-3, is NAGVMQNPRHLVRRRGQEARLRCSPMKGHSHVYWYRQLPEEGLKFMVYLQKENIIDESGMPKERFSAEFPKEGPSILRIQQVVRGDSAAYFCASSRQDTDTQYFGPGTRLTVL.

This sequence joins TRBV29-1 and TRBJ2-3, with 7 bases that match TRBD2. The V segment lost 0 bases and the J segment 0 bases; nucleotides outside the gene matches: 3. The length of the CDR3 is 15 residues. CDR1 is SQVTM, CDR2 ANQGSEA, per germline. CDR3 amino acids: CSVEDWTRSTDTQYF. The CDR3 DNA is TGCAGCGTTGAAGATTGGACTAGAAGCACAGATACGCAGTATTTT.

The genes are TRBV28 and TRBJ2-2; D is perhaps TRBD2 (5 bases). The germline V gene encodes CDR1 MDHEN and CDR2 SYDVKM. The CDR3 contains 13 residues. V lost 5 bases and J 6 bases, leaving 10 bases between the germline ends. The CDR3 spells CASSGPGSGELFF. Here the CDR3 DNA reads TGTGCCAGCAGTGGGCCGGGATCCGGGGAGCTGTTTTTT.

J is TRBJ2-3 and V is TRBV28, with TRBD2 matching 12 bases. V lost 0 bases and J lost 1; bases outside the gene matches: 8. The CDR3 length is 19 residues. Germline V gene sequence: CDR1 MDHEN, CDR2 SYDVKM. In nucleotides, the CDR3 is TGTGCCAGCAGTTTATGGCTAGCGGGAGGGCTCGGGGGCACAGATACGCAGTATTTT. Residues: CASSLWLAGGLGGTDTQYF.

The chain uses TRBV27 and TRBJ2-3, with 7 bases lining up with TRBD1. V was pared by 3 bases and J by 0 bases, with 15 bases of the junction left unmatched. From germline, CDR1 is MNHEY and CDR2 SMNVEV (reference sequence). The CDR3 totals 19 residues. The CDR3 reads CASSFVGPGTDSSTDTQYF. DNA for the CDR3: TGTGCCAGCAGTTTCGTCGGTCCCGGGACAGATTCTAGCACAGATACGCAGTATTTT.

V usage is TRBV29-1 and J usage is TRBJ2-7; 13 nucleotides line up with TRBD2. Unmatched junction bases numbered 4, after V lost 7 bases and J lost 4 bases. The CDR3 loop spans 13 amino acids. CDR1 and CDR2 from the germline V gene are SQVTM and ANQGSEA. The CDR3 nucleotides are TGCAGCGCCAGGACTAGCGGGAGTTACGAGCAGTACTTC. It yields the protein CSARTSGSYEQYF.

The chain couples TRBV14 to TRBJ2-1; 13 nucleotides line up with TRBD2. Germline assignment: CDR1 SGHDN and CDR2 FVKESK. The CDR3 extends over 16 amino acids. V gave up 1 base and J gave up 9 bases; unmatched junction bases: 6. CDR3 DNA sequence: TGTGCCAGCAGCCAAGCTACTAGCGGGAGGGCAGGTGAGCAGTTCTTC. It translates to CASSQATSGRAGEQFF.

The chain is built from TRBV6-5 and TRBJ2-1; TRBD1 matches at 7 bases. The CDR3 runs 14 residues. Germline V CDR1 and CDR2: MNHEY, SVGAGI. After removal of 0 bases from V and 4 bases from J, the junction contained 0 bases not matched to a gene. The CDR3 reads CASSYSTGYNEQFF. DNA of the CDR3: TGTGCCAGCAGTTACTCGACAGGGTACAATGAGCAGTTCTTC.

The gene calls are TRBV6-5 and TRBJ1-3; D gene uncertain. Germline CDR1 is MNHEY and CDR2 is SVGAGI. Trimming shortened V by 7 bases and J by 4 bases, and 8 bases separated the two germline ends. The CDR3 consists of 12 residues. The chain's CDR3 is CASTGSGNTIYF. In nucleotides, the CDR3 is TGTGCCAGCACGGGGTCGGGAAACACCATATATTTT.

The gene calls are TRBV27 and TRBJ2-1; D is possibly TRBD2 (5 bases). Germline V lookup: CDR1 MNHEY, CDR2 SMNVEV (reference sequence). The CDR3 has 14 amino acids. Between the trimmed V and J ends, which lost 5 bases and 6 bases, there was a span of 14 bases. In DNA, the CDR3 is TGTGCCAGCAGTCCCAATGGGAGAGGCAATGAGCAGTTCTTC. Translated, it gives CASSPNGRGNEQFF.

The chain links TRBV29-1 to TRBJ2-7, with TRBD1 matching 9 bases. There are 18 residues in the CDR3. Germline V lookup: CDR1 SQVTM, CDR2 ANQGSEA. The J segment lost 5 bases and the V segment lost 7 bases, leaving 24 bases of the junction unmatched. As DNA, the CDR3 is TGCAGCGCAACCATAACAGGGGGCGTGAGTATATTCGTCCACGAGCAGTACTTC. Residues: CSATITGGVSIFVHEQYF.

The gene calls are TRBV6-5 and TRBJ1-4; no firm D call. V lost 6 bases to trimming and J lost 0 bases, with 11 bases between them. Germline values: CDR1 MNHEY, CDR2 SVGAGI. CDR3 length: 15 residues. CDR3: CASSFIQATNEKLFF. CDR3 DNA sequence: TGTGCCAGCAGCTTTATCCAGGCAACTAATGAAAAACTGTTTTTT.

This chain links TRBV19 with TRBJ2-4; possible D gene TRBD1, 5 bases. CDR1 and CDR2 from the germline V gene are LNHDA and SQIVND (reference sequence). The V end was cut by 3 bases, the J end by 5 bases, with 11 bases between. CDR3 size: 14 residues. The DNA of the CDR3 is TGTGCCAGTAGTATCGAAGGGGTTGAAAACATTCAGTACTTC. It is translated as CASSIEGVENIQYF.

The chain has TRBV30 and TRBJ2-1; 7 bases are shared with TRBD2. Germline-derived CDR1 and CDR2 are GTSNPN and SVGIG (reference sequence). This CDR3 region has 17 residues. The trim removed 0 bases at V and 1 base at J, leaving 9 bases unmatched. CDR3 amino acids: CAWSVRDFSGSYNEQFF. The DNA for the CDR3 is TGTGCCTGGAGTGTGAGGGATTTTAGCGGGTCCTACAATGAGCAGTTCTTC.

The chain employs TRBV7-9 and TRBJ2-7; 8 nucleotides align to TRBD2. V dropped 8 bases and J dropped 0; count of bases not matched to a gene: 6. The CDR3 covers 14 residues. In germline, CDR1 is SEHNR, CDR2 FQNEAQ (reference sequence). The CDR3 here is CASGIAGSSYEQYF. The CDR3 DNA reads as TGTGCCAGCGGGATAGCGGGGAGCTCCTACGAGCAGTACTTC.

This chain connects TRBV13 to TRBJ2-7; 9 nucleotides line up with TRBD1. The ends lost 5 bases at V and 3 bases at J; junction bases unmatched: 5. The CDR3 runs to 14 residues. CDR1 is PRHDT, CDR2 FYEKMQ, per germline (reference sequence). This chain's CDR3 is CASSLQGADYEQYF. For the CDR3, the DNA is TGTGCCAGCAGCCTACAGGGGGCGGACTACGAGCAGTACTTC.

This chain links TRBV12-5 with TRBJ2-7; 12 nucleotides line up with TRBD2. In germline, CDR1 is LGHNT, CDR2 FRNRAP. CDR3 length: 15 residues. Trimming took 7 bases from V and 3 from J; bases not matched to a gene: 7. The CDR3 DNA reads TGTGCTAGTGCCAAGACGACTAGCGGGAGCTACGAGCAGTACTTC. Amino acid sequence: CASAKTTSGSYEQYF.

The V gene is TRBV2, the J gene TRBJ2-1, with a possible D match to TRBD2 (6 bases). Looked up from germline, CDR1 is SNHLY and CDR2 is FYNNEI. Deletions cut 4 bases from V and 5 bases from J, with 12 bases between. CDR3 length equals 14 residues. The CDR3 loop is CASSGRLVNNEQFF. As DNA, the CDR3 is TGTGCCAGCAGTGGGAGACTAGTCAACAATGAGCAGTTCTTC. Full variable domain (rest looked up from reference TRBV2 and TRBJ2-1): EPEVTQTPSHQVTQMGQEVILRCVPISNHLYFYWYRQILGQKVEFLVSFYNNEISEKSEIFDDQFSVERPDGSNFTLKIRSTKLEDSAMYFCASSGRLVNNEQFFGPGTRLTVL.

This clone is a singleton in its sample. The J gene is TRBJ2-3, the V gene TRBV4-2; 11 bases are a match to TRBD2. The CDR3 runs 17 residues. Per germline, CDR1 LGHNA and CDR2 YNFKEQ. J was trimmed by 4 bases and V by 1 base; bases with no gene match: 7. The CDR3 bases are TGTGCCAGCAGCCAAGGGGTTAGCGGGAGGGTGGCAGATACGCAGTATTTT. It yields the protein CASSQGVSGRVADTQYF.

V and J are TRBV14 and TRBJ1-1; 8 nucleotides align to TRBD1. The V gene end was trimmed by 8 bases and the J gene end by 4 bases; junction bases not matched to a gene: 18. CDR3 length equals 17 residues. CDR1 and CDR2 from the germline V gene are SGHDN and FVKESK. The CDR3 loop reads CASAKSNGQGIPTEAFF. CDR3 DNA sequence: TGTGCCAGCGCGAAGAGTAATGGACAGGGTATACCCACTGAAGCTTTCTTT.